Described below is a single T cell receptor beta chain sequence and its context. Its antigen is undetermined. This specimen comes from a study of Graves' ophthalmopathy and Graves' hyperthyroidism. Broader study findings: Distinction of ophthalmopathy from stable hyperthyroidism by a 13-signature model reached approximately 88% sensitivity and 75% to 84% specificity. Blood shared most expanded thyroid clonotypes above 0.001 frequency.

Stable hyperthyroidism meant no ophthalmopathy within 18 months of follow-up. PBMCs stemmed from around 10 ml of fresh peripheral blood. V lost 5 bases to trimming and J lost 0 bases, with 11 bases between them. The CDR3 totals 16 residues. Germline V lookup: CDR1 SNHLY, CDR2 FYNNEI. RNA transcripts provided the template for amplifying TCR beta CDR3 regions. First-round RT-PCR employed HTBI primers, with a second-round multiplex PCR after it. Each CDR3 protein is one row after TCRdb ran MiXCR on the multiplex PCR reads. The sample consists of approximately 17,000 distinct CDR3 sequences, 46% of them appearing once.

Source material: peripheral blood. This clonotype originated in a woman in her 40s with stable Graves' hyperthyroidism. The genes are TRBV2 and TRBJ2-6; D assignment may be TRBD1 or TRBD2 (5 bases each). Here the CDR3 DNA reads TGTGCCAGCAGTCGGGGCTCCGCCTCTGGGGCCAACGTCCTGACTTTC. Protein product: CASSRGSASGANVLTF.